The present entry profiles one T cell receptor (beta chain) with its context. The CDR3 runs to 16 residues. Germline CDR1 and CDR2: DFQATT and SNEGSKA (reference sequence). V was clipped by 4 bases and J by 6 bases, with 22 bases between them. This sample's RNA came from whole unsorted tissue. This non-tumor lung sample came from over 3 cm beyond the tumor edge. This specimen comes from a study of tumor and adjacent non-tumor tissue in lung cancer. The library came from three nested PCR rounds adapted from ARM-PCR protocols. MiXCR, run by TCRdb on the multiplex PCR reads, gives a single entry per CDR3 protein. In the table there are 44,000 or so distinct CDR3 sequences, roughly 60% of which are singletons.

The chain uses TRBV20-1 and TRBJ2-1, with TRBD2 as a possible D gene (5 bases). The sample comprised distant non-tumor lung tissue. This TCR derives from a woman in her thirties or forties with non-small cell lung cancer. CDR3 sequence: CSAIVETGGLFNEQFF. The DNA of the CDR3 is TGCAGTGCTATAGTGGAGACTGGCGGGCTATTCAATGAGCAGTTCTTC.